This entry lists 20 T cell receptor beta chains sequenced from one sample in a study of blood T cells in healthy people across ages. The authors ran a second PCR of about 6 to 11 cycles using a sample-barcoded 5' primer and a J-beta primer mix. In TCRdb, the 5' RACE reads were re-called with MiXCR into one record per CDR3 protein. Among hundreds of thousands of distinct CDR3 sequences, approximately 21% were seen once, and the ten largest hold about 20%. Sequenced input: blood. Receptors were obtained from a man in his 70s in good health.

This clonotype has at least ten counts. This sequence joins TRBV5-1 and TRBJ2-3, with D maybe TRBD1 (5 bases). V lost 0 bases and J 7 bases, leaving 12 bases between the germline ends. There are 14 residues in the CDR3. Germline V gene data show CDR1 as SGHRS and CDR2 as YFSETQ. The CDR3 region has the DNA TGCGCCAGCAGCTTGGGGGGCGATTCCTATACGCAGTATTTT. Protein product: CASSLGGDSYTQYF.

Details on this clonotype: A much larger clone lies a single base off, so this may be a read error. This chain joins TRBV5-1 and TRBJ1-1; a weak D match, TRBD1 (6 bases). This CDR3 is 15 amino acids long. Germline V gene lookup returns CDR1 SGHRS and CDR2 YFSETQ. V lost 0 bases and J lost 4, with 13 bases in between. In nucleotides, the CDR3 is TGCGCCAGCAGCTTGGTTACAGGGTTGAGCACTGAAGCTTTCTTT. This codes for CASSLVTGLSTEAFF.

V usage is TRBV10-2 and J usage is TRBJ1-5; TRBD1 agrees at 8 bases. Germline lookup yields CDR1 WSHSY and CDR2 SAAADI. V lost 3 bases, J lost 5 bases, and 3 bases stayed unmatched. The CDR3 has 14 residues. The CDR3 sequence: CASSEQGQDQPQHF. As DNA, the CDR3 is TGCGCCAGCAGTGAACAGGGACAGGATCAGCCCCAGCATTTT.

This clonotype was picked up many times. CDR3 in amino acids: CASSYLLAKEQYF. In DNA form, the CDR3 reads TGTGCCAGCAGTTACCTACTAGCAAAGGAGCAGTACTTC. The chain is built from TRBV6-6 and TRBJ2-7; possible D gene TRBD2, 6 bases. CDR3 length: 13 amino acids. Deletions cut 2 bases from V and 7 bases from J, with 12 bases between. Germline V gene lookup returns CDR1 MNHNY and CDR2 SVGAGI (reference sequence).

The chain recombines TRBV5-1 with TRBJ2-1; tentatively, D is TRBD1 (5 bases). This CDR3 has 14 amino acids. CDR1 is SGHRS and CDR2 is YFSETQ in the germline V gene. V was pared by 3 bases and J by 0 bases, with 7 bases between. CDR3: CASSSGHSYNEQFF. The CDR3 DNA is TGCGCCAGCAGCTCCGGACACTCCTACAATGAGCAGTTCTTC.

The gene calls are TRBV5-1 and TRBJ1-6, with D perhaps matching TRBD1 (6 bases). This CDR3 has 14 amino acids. Germline V CDR1 and CDR2: SGHRS, YFSETQ. The V gene lost 2 bases and the J gene lost 7 bases, with 10 bases spanning the gap. CDR3 protein: CASSLDQGNSPLHF. CDR3 bases: TGCGCCAGCAGCTTAGATCAGGGGAATTCACCCCTCCACTTT.

This clonotype has at least ten counts. The J gene is TRBJ1-4, the V gene TRBV20-1; D gene uncertain. Germline V lookup: CDR1 DFQATT, CDR2 SNEGSKA (reference sequence). There are 12 residues in the CDR3. The V end lost 6 bases, the J end lost 5 bases, and 10 bases lay between the germline ends. CDR3 protein: CSATSGNEKLFF. For the CDR3, the DNA is TGCAGTGCCACCTCCGGGAATGAAAAACTGTTTTTT.

The CDR3 DNA reads as TGTGCCAGCAGTCTACCACACTCGTCCTATGGCTACACCTTC. It codes for CASSLPHSSYGYTF. The genes are TRBV28 and TRBJ1-2; no clear D. V lost 5 bases and J lost 4, with 14 bases in between. The CDR3 runs 14 residues. CDR1 MDHEN and CDR2 SYDVKM come from the germline V gene.

This clonotype was seen a handful of times. This chain links TRBV27 with TRBJ1-2, with 8 bases matching TRBD1. Germline loops: CDR1 MNHEY, CDR2 SMNVEV (reference sequence). V shed 4 bases, J shed 2 bases, and the junction held 3 bases outside the gene matches. This CDR3 region has 14 residues. The CDR3, as DNA: TGTGCCAGCAGTTCGGACAGGGACAACTATGGCTACACCTTC. It is translated as CASSSDRDNYGYTF.

This clonotype was seen a handful of times. This sequence joins TRBV20-1 and TRBJ2-4; possible D gene TRBD2, 5 bases. In germline, CDR1 is DFQATT, CDR2 SNEGSKA (reference sequence). This CDR3 is built from 15 residues. Trimming took 0 bases from V and 2 from J, leaving 11 bases between them. CDR3 sequence reads: CSARDLGITKNIQYF. The CDR3 DNA reads as TGCAGTGCTAGAGATCTCGGGATAACCAAAAACATTCAGTACTTC.

This clonotype was seen many times. The chain couples TRBV2 to TRBJ2-1, with TRBD1 matching 8 bases. V dropped 7 bases and J dropped 2; count of bases not matched to a gene: 10. CDR3 length: 16 amino acids. CDR1 and CDR2 (germline): SNHLY, FYNNEI. CDR3 DNA sequence: TGTGCCAGCACCGAGGGGGCGACAGGGGCCTACAATGAGCAGTTCTTC. Residues: CASTEGATGAYNEQFF.

This clonotype showed up just a few times. This chain connects TRBV12-3 or TRBV12-4 to TRBJ1-3; 8 bases are shared with TRBD1. J was trimmed by 2 bases and V by 10 bases; bases with no gene match: 4. There are 13 residues in the CDR3. DNA for the CDR3: TGTGCCACCCTGGACAGGGCTGGAAACACCATATATTTT. Protein product: CATLDRAGNTIYF.

The chain couples TRBV12-3 or TRBV12-4 to TRBJ2-2; 8 bases are shared with TRBD2. After removal of 6 bases from V and 7 bases from J, the junction contained 10 bases not matched to a gene. The CDR3 sequence is 15 residues long. CDR3 DNA: TGTGCCAGCAGGACGGGGGGGGGAGAACTCGGGGAGCTGTTTTTT. It translates to CASRTGGGELGELFF.

The table lists this clonotype with a few counts. This chain uses TRBV20-1 with TRBJ1-4; weak D call: TRBD1 (5 bases). Germline V lookup: CDR1 DFQATT, CDR2 SNEGSKA (reference sequence). The CDR3 extends over 18 amino acids. Trimming shortened V by 1 base and J by 7 bases, and 25 bases separated the two germline ends. In nucleotides, the CDR3 is TGCAGTGCTAGAGCCGGTGTGGGGGGAATTAGAGGTGGTGAAAAACTGTTTTTT. Residues: CSARAGVGGIRGGEKLFF.

The chain couples TRBV20-1 to TRBJ2-3; the match to TRBD2 covers 9 bases. The CDR3 covers 16 residues. Unmatched junction bases numbered 6, after V lost 0 bases and J lost 2 bases. The germline gives CDR1 DFQATT, CDR2 SNEGSKA (reference sequence). The CDR3 spells CSARDGAGGFTDTQYF. In DNA, the CDR3 is TGCAGTGCTAGAGATGGAGCGGGGGGCTTCACAGATACGCAGTATTTT.

The rearrangement joins TRBV4-2 to TRBJ2-2; 7 nucleotides line up with TRBD2. The CDR3 covers 16 residues. The germline V gene encodes CDR1 LGHNA and CDR2 YNFKEQ. Losses at the gene ends were 4 bases for V and 4 bases for J; bases not matched to a gene: 9. This chain's CDR3 is CASSRALAETTGELFF. CDR3 in DNA: TGTGCCAGCAGCCGCGCTCTAGCGGAAACCACCGGGGAGCTGTTTTTT.

This clonotype was picked up a small number of times. V and J are TRBV19 and TRBJ1-5; a weak D match, TRBD1 (6 bases). CDR1 LNHDA and CDR2 SQIVND come from the germline V gene (reference sequence). The V gene lost 4 bases and the J gene lost 7 bases, with 14 bases spanning the gap. The CDR3 loop spans 14 amino acids. The CDR3 spells CASSSRGVIQPQHF. Written as DNA, the CDR3 is TGTGCCAGTAGTAGCAGGGGAGTAATCCAGCCCCAGCATTTT. The full variable domain, completed using reference TRBV19 and TRBJ1-5, is DGGITQSPKYLFRKEGQNVTLSCEQNLNHDAMYWYRQDPGQGLRLIYYSQIVNDFQKGDIAEGYSVSREKKESFPLTVTSAQKNPTAFYLCASSSRGVIQPQHFGDGTRLSIL.

The V call is TRBV20-1, the J call TRBJ2-5; TRBD2 aligns across 12 bases. This CDR3 spans 19 amino acids. Per germline, CDR1 DFQATT and CDR2 SNEGSKA (reference sequence). V was clipped by 3 bases and J by 5 bases; unmatched bases: 19. This CDR3 reads CSASMASGGAGYRLETQYF. DNA for the CDR3: TGCAGTGCTAGTATGGCTAGCGGGGGGGCCGGGTATAGGTTGGAGACCCAGTACTTC.

The V and J genes are TRBV7-9 and TRBJ2-7, with D perhaps matching TRBD1 (6 bases). Germline-derived CDR1 and CDR2 are SEHNR and FQNEAQ (reference sequence). CDR3 size: 15 residues. Trimming pared 1 base from V and 4 bases from J, leaving 14 bases between. CDR3 coding DNA: TGTGCCAGCAGCTTAGTGGACAGACTGGAATACGAGCAGTACTTC. Its protein is CASSLVDRLEYEQYF.

The sample holds many counts of this clonotype. A read error may produce the germline difference seen at one junction end. V and J are TRBV20-1 and TRBJ1-3; D unclear. The CDR3 extends over 13 amino acids. Germline lookup yields CDR1 DFQATT and CDR2 SNEGSKA (reference sequence). CDR3 sequence reads: CSARVHSGNTIYF. In nucleotides, the CDR3 is TGCAGTGCCAGAGTTCACTCTGGAAACACCATATATTTT.